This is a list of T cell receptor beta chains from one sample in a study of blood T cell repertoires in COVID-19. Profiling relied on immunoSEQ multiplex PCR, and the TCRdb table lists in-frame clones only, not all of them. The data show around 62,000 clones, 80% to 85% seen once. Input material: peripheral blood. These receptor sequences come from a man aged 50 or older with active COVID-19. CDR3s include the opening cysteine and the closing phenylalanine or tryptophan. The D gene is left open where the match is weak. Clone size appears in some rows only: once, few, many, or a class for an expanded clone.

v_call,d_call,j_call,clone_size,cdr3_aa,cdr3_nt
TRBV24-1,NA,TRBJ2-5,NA,CATSDSAGTLGEETQYF,TGTGCCACCAGTGATTCCGCCGGGACTTTAGGGGAGGAGACCCAGTACTTC
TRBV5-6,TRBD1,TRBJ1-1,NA,CASSLIGGEAFF,TGTGCCAGCAGCTTGATAGGGGGCGAAGCTTTCTTT
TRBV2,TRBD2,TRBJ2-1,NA,CASSETSGSFYEQFF,TGTGCCAGCAGCGAAACTAGCGGGAGTTTTTATGAGCAGTTCTTC
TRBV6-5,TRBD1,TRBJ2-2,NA,CASTQGQGESGELFF,TGTGCCAGCACCCAGGGACAGGGTGAATCCGGGGAGCTGTTTTTT
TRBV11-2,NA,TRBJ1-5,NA,CASSLGGGSNQPQHF,TGTGCCAGCAGCTTAGGGGGGGGTAGCAATCAGCCCCAGCATTTT
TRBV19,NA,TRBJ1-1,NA,CASSIPGPEAFF,TGTGCCAGTAGTATCCCAGGCCCTGAAGCTTTCTTT
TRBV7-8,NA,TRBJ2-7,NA,CASSYRDTAYEQYF,TGTGCCAGCAGCTACCGGGACACTGCCTACGAGCAGTACTTC
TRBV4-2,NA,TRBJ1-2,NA,CASSQVAQGNNYGYTF,TGTGCCAGCAGCCAAGTCGCACAGGGAAACAACTATGGCTACACCTTC
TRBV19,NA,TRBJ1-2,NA,CASSIAHDRSGYGYTF,TGTGCCAGTAGTATAGCCCATGACAGGTCGGGCTATGGCTACACCTTC
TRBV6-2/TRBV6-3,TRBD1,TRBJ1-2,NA,CASSLGQGRGYTF,TGTGCCAGCAGTTTGGGACAGGGGAGAGGCTACACCTTC
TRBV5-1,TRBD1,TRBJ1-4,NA,CASRQGRATNEKLFF,TGCGCCAGCCGACAGGGGAGGGCAACTAATGAAAAACTGTTTTTT
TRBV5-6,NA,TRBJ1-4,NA,CASSLAGRWDEKLFF,TGTGCCAGCAGCTTGGCAGGGAGGTGGGATGAAAAACTGTTTTTT
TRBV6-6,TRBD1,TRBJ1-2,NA,CASSYLFRGTDGGYTF,TGTGCCAGCAGTTACCTCTTTAGAGGGACAGATGGGGGCTACACCTTC
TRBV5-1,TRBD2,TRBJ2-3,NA,CASSPGRGADTDTQYF,TGCGCCAGCAGCCCCGGGAGGGGGGCGGACACAGATACGCAGTATTTT
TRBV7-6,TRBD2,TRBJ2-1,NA,CASSLEIGLAGDDNEQFF,TGTGCCAGCAGCTTAGAAATTGGGCTAGCGGGAGACGACAATGAGCAGTTCTTC
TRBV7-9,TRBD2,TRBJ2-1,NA,CASSSGTSGRGNEQFF,TGTGCCAGCAGCTCTGGGACTAGCGGGAGGGGGAATGAGCAGTTCTTC
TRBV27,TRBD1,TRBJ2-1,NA,CASSTDRGRQFF,TGTGCCAGCAGTACCGACAGGGGGCGGCAGTTCTTC
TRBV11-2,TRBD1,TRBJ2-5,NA,CASSLVAGGRETQYF,TGTGCCAGCAGCTTAGTGGCAGGGGGCCGGGAGACCCAGTACTTC
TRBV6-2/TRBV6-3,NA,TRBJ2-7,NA,CASSYWPSYEQYF,TGTGCCAGCAGTTACTGGCCCTCCTACGAGCAGTACTTC
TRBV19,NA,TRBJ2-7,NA,CASSILAPPDEQYF,TGTGCCAGTAGTATACTAGCGCCTCCGGACGAGCAGTACTTC
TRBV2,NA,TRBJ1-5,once,CASSVGGGQPQHF,TGTGCCAGCAGTGTAGGGGGGGGTCAGCCCCAGCATTTT
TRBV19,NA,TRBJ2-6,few,CASHRQFSGANVLTF,TGTGCCAGCCATCGACAGTTCTCTGGGGCCAACGTCCTGACTTTC
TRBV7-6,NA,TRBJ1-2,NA,CASSFVTGIADYGYTF,TGTGCCAGCAGTTTCGTCACAGGTATAGCGGACTATGGCTACACCTTC
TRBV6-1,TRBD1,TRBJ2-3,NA,CASTDGDSFTYTQYF,TGTGCCAGCACTGATGGGGACAGTTTTACTTATACGCAGTATTTT
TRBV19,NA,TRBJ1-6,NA,CANESSYNSPLHF,TGTGCCAACGAGAGCTCCTATAATTCACCCCTCCACTTT
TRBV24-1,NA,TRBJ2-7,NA,CATSDDTPYEQYF,TGTGCCACCAGTGATGACACTCCGTACGAGCAGTACTTC
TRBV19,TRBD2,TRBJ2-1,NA,CASSIILAGDNEQFF,TGTGCCAGTAGTATCATCCTAGCGGGAGACAATGAGCAGTTCTTC
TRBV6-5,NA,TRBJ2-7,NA,CASSLQGGSYEQYF,TGTGCCAGCAGCCTACAGGGGGGGTCCTACGAGCAGTACTTC
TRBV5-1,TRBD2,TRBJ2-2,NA,CASSLKRETVGELFF,TGCGCCAGCAGCTTGAAGCGGGAGACGGTCGGGGAGCTGTTTTTT
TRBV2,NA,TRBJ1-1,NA,CASSEEGLGAFF,TGTGCCAGCAGTGAAGAGGGGCTCGGAGCTTTCTTT
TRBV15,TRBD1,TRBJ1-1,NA,CATSRDWTGLNTEAFF,TGTGCCACCAGCAGAGACTGGACAGGGCTGAACACTGAAGCTTTCTTT
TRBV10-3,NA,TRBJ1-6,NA,CATRDTPYNSPLHF,TGTGCCACAAGGGACACCCCCTATAATTCACCCCTCCACTTT
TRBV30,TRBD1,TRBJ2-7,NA,CAWSVWDSSYEQYF,TGTGCCTGGAGTGTATGGGACAGTTCCTACGAGCAGTACTTC
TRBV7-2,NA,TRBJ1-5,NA,CASSSTGGQPQHF,TGTGCCAGCAGCTCGACTGGGGGGCAGCCCCAGCATTTT
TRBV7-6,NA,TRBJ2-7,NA,CASSLGTLGEQYF,TGTGCCAGCAGCCTCGGGACTCTTGGCGAGCAGTACTTC
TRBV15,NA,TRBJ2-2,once,CATSARNTGELFF,TGTGCCACCAGCGCCAGGAACACCGGGGAGCTGTTTTTT
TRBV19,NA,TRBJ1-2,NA,CASSITFGGNYGYTF,TGTGCCAGTAGTATTACTTTTGGGGGCAACTATGGCTACACCTTC
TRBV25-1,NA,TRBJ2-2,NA,CASIGATGELFF,TGTGCCAGCATTGGGGCGACCGGGGAGCTGTTTTTT
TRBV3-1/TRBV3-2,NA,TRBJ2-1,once,CASSQDGRAYHNEQFF,TGTGCCAGCAGCCAAGACGGCAGGGCATACCACAATGAGCAGTTCTTC
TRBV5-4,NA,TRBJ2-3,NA,CASSPHRVDTQYF,TGTGCCAGCAGCCCCCATCGGGTAGATACGCAGTATTTT
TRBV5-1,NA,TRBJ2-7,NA,CASSLALGQVSYEQYF,TGCGCCAGCAGCTTGGCCCTGGGGCAAGTTTCCTACGAGCAGTACTTC
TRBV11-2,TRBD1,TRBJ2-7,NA,CASSPTGGAYEQYF,TGTGCCAGCAGCCCGACAGGGGGGGCCTACGAGCAGTACTTC
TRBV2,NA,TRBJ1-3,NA,CASSYTGSGNTIYF,TGTGCCAGCAGTTATACAGGGAGTGGAAACACCATATATTTT
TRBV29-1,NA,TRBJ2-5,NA,CSVGTGGMETQYF,TGCAGCGTTGGAACAGGAGGGATGGAGACCCAGTACTTC
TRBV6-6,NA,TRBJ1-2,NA,CASSSGFTNYGYTF,TGTGCCAGCTCCTCAGGGTTTACTAACTATGGCTACACCTTC
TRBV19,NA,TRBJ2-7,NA,CASSWTDSGYEQYF,TGTGCCAGTAGTTGGACCGACAGTGGCTACGAGCAGTACTTC
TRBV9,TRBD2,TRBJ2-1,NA,CASSSGRTRGDEQFF,TGTGCCAGCAGCTCGGGGCGGACTAGAGGTGATGAGCAGTTCTTC
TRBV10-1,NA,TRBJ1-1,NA,CASSEQQGTEAFF,TGCGCCAGCAGTGAGCAGCAGGGCACTGAAGCTTTCTTT
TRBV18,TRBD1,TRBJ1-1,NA,CASSPGQGKTEAFF,TGTGCCAGCTCCCCGGGACAGGGTAAGACTGAAGCTTTCTTT
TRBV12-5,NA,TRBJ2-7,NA,CASGLSGTRSYEQYF,TGTGCTAGTGGTTTGTCCGGGACAAGGTCCTACGAGCAGTACTTC
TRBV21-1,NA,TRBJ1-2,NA,CASSGEVAHRRGYTF,TGTGCCAGCAGCGGGGAGGTTGCTCACCGGCGGGGCTACACCTTC
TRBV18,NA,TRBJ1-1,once,CASLQGSPNTEAFF,TGTGCCAGCTTGCAGGGATCCCCGAACACTGAAGCTTTCTTT
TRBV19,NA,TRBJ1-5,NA,CASSFGGTQNQPQHF,TGTGCCAGTAGTTTCGGAGGGACCCAAAATCAGCCCCAGCATTTT
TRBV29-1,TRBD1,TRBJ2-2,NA,CSVVSRGTGNTGELFF,TGCAGCGTTGTGTCCAGGGGGACGGGGAACACCGGGGAGCTGTTTTTT